These T cell receptor beta chains were read from a single sample in a study of CD8 T cells in Susac syndrome. TCRdb re-derived calls from the immunoSEQ multiplex PCR reads in MiXCR, one entry per CDR3 protein. The table lists some 120,000 distinct CDR3 sequences, around 90% of them singletons. Material: CD4+ T cells from PBMCs. These TCRs come from a human donor in good health. The CDR3 runs from the conserved cysteine through the conserved F or W. A D gene is named only where the DNA matches it firmly. Some rows have no size entry. The others give once, few or many, or a class for an expanded clone.

d_call: -; j_call: TRBJ1-4; v_call: TRBV19; clone_size: -; cdr3_nt: TGTGCCAGTAGTAATCCCGGGGGGATCACAACTAATGAAAAACTGTTTTTT; cdr3_aa: CASSNPGGITTNEKLFF
d_call: -; j_call: TRBJ2-2; v_call: TRBV14; clone_size: -; cdr3_nt: TGTGCCAGCAGCCGTCCAGGGGGGATCGGGGAGCTGTTTTTT; cdr3_aa: CASSRPGGIGELFF
d_call: -; j_call: TRBJ1-1; v_call: TRBV29-1; clone_size: -; cdr3_nt: TGCAGCGTTGCTGTGACCGTATTGAACACTGAAGCTTTCTTT; cdr3_aa: CSVAVTVLNTEAFF
d_call: -; j_call: TRBJ1-2; v_call: TRBV25-1; clone_size: -; cdr3_nt: TGTGCCAGCAGCCTACGAGTCCAGGGACATGGCTACACCTTC; cdr3_aa: CASSLRVQGHGYTF
d_call: TRBD2; j_call: TRBJ2-3; v_call: TRBV27; clone_size: -; cdr3_nt: TGTGCCAGCAGTTTATTGGTTAGCGGGAGGGGCACAGATACGCAGTATTTT; cdr3_aa: CASSLLVSGRGTDTQYF
d_call: -; j_call: TRBJ2-2; v_call: TRBV13; clone_size: -; cdr3_nt: TGTGCCAGCAGCTTAGAGCGACAGCTAGGGGGGCTGTTTTTT; cdr3_aa: CASSLERQLGGLFF
d_call: -; j_call: TRBJ2-1; v_call: TRBV27; clone_size: -; cdr3_nt: TGTGCCAGCAGTTTCGGTAGGAGCTCCTACAATGAGCAGTTCTTC; cdr3_aa: CASSFGRSSYNEQFF
d_call: TRBD1; j_call: TRBJ1-5; v_call: TRBV18; clone_size: -; cdr3_nt: TGTGCCAGCTCACAGCAGGGGGCAGGTAGCAATCAGCCCCAGCATTTT; cdr3_aa: CASSQQGAGSNQPQHF
d_call: -; j_call: TRBJ2-3; v_call: TRBV2; clone_size: -; cdr3_nt: TGTGCCAGCAGACGCTCAGGGGAGGATACGCAGTATTTT; cdr3_aa: CASRRSGEDTQYF
d_call: -; j_call: TRBJ1-1; v_call: TRBV12-3/TRBV12-4; clone_size: -; cdr3_nt: TGTGCCAGCAGTTTCGACAGTAGTCCCACTGAAGCTTTCTTT; cdr3_aa: CASSFDSSPTEAFF
d_call: TRBD2; j_call: TRBJ2-7; v_call: TRBV4-1; clone_size: -; cdr3_nt: TGCGCCAGCAGCGCAGGCGGGAGAGGCGCGGACGAGCAGTACTTC; cdr3_aa: CASSAGGRGADEQYF
d_call: TRBD1; j_call: TRBJ1-4; v_call: TRBV15; clone_size: -; cdr3_nt: TGTGCCACCAGCAGAGGGGACAGGGGGTACACTAATGAAAAACTGTTTTTT; cdr3_aa: CATSRGDRGYTNEKLFF
d_call: -; j_call: TRBJ2-7; v_call: TRBV10-3; clone_size: once; cdr3_nt: TGTGCCATCACTGGAGCCGGCTACGAGCAGTACTTC; cdr3_aa: CAITGAGYEQYF
d_call: -; j_call: TRBJ2-1; v_call: TRBV5-4; clone_size: -; cdr3_nt: TGTGCCAGCAGCTCTGGTGGCTTGTGGGGGTCCCGCGAGCAGTTCTTC; cdr3_aa: CASSSGGLWGSREQFF
d_call: -; j_call: TRBJ2-1; v_call: TRBV5-6; clone_size: once; cdr3_nt: TGTGCCAGCAGCCGGACAGAGTTTCCCTACAATGAGCAGTTCTTC; cdr3_aa: CASSRTEFPYNEQFF
d_call: TRBD1; j_call: TRBJ2-5; v_call: TRBV18; clone_size: -; cdr3_nt: TGTGCCAGCTCACCAGTCCGGACAGGGGAAGAGACCCAGTACTTC; cdr3_aa: CASSPVRTGEETQYF
d_call: -; j_call: TRBJ1-6; v_call: TRBV20-1; clone_size: -; cdr3_nt: TGCAGTGGTGGGGGGATTAATTCACCCCTCCACTTT; cdr3_aa: CSGGGINSPLHF
d_call: TRBD1; j_call: TRBJ1-5; v_call: TRBV12-3/TRBV12-4; clone_size: -; cdr3_nt: TGTGCCAGCAGTTCAAGTAACGCCGGGACAGGGCGTCAGCCCCAGCATTTT; cdr3_aa: CASSSSNAGTGRQPQHF
d_call: -; j_call: TRBJ2-3; v_call: TRBV6-6; clone_size: -; cdr3_nt: TGTGCCAGCAGGGGCGCAGATACGCAGTATTTT; cdr3_aa: CASRGADTQYF
d_call: -; j_call: TRBJ1-1; v_call: TRBV6-2/TRBV6-3; clone_size: -; cdr3_nt: TGTGCCAGCAGCTCCCGGGCGGAAGCTTTCTTT; cdr3_aa: CASSSRAEAFF
d_call: -; j_call: TRBJ1-5; v_call: TRBV19; clone_size: -; cdr3_nt: TGTGCCAGTAGTATAGAGAGCAATCAGCCCCAGCATTTT; cdr3_aa: CASSIESNQPQHF